This TCR beta chain was profiled in a study of blood T cell repertoires in COVID-19. Measured with immunoSEQ multiplex PCR; TCRdb has only the in-frame clones, and not every one. The sample contains 270,000 or so clones, about 90% of which appear only once. This clone was seen a single time. With 2 bases clipped from V and 4 bases from J, the junction kept 8 bases outside the gene matches. CDR1 is SGDLS, CDR2 YYNGEE, per germline. The CDR3 contains 16 residues. Followed over time, Seattle patients had been enrolled while infection was active. The TCR was taken from a woman aged 25 to 45 with COVID-19, enrolled during active disease. Sequencing used peripheral blood. The rearrangement uses TRBV9 and TRBJ2-2; 7 bases match TRBD1. The CDR3 protein is CASSVDRVSSTGELFF. The CDR3 DNA reads as TGTGCCAGCAGCGTCGACAGGGTTAGCAGCACCGGGGAGCTGTTTTTT.